The present entry profiles one T cell receptor (beta chain) with its context. Methods used by the authors: Reference gene primer amplification in the assay estimated nucleated cell counts. Assay: immunoSEQ multiplex PCR; the TCRdb copy retains only in-frame clones and omits some. That table supplies the V and J calls and clone size; D and trimming were determined from the DNA. Here the sample spans tens of thousands of clones, around 89% being singletons. The data were obtained in a study of blood T cell repertoires in COVID-19. Overall study: The analysed material was cDNA or gDNA that came from T cells, B-cell-depleted T cells, or PBMCs.

The CDR3 spans 16 residues. V lost 3 bases and J lost 4; bases outside the gene matches: 7. Germline-derived CDR1 and CDR2 are GTSNPN and SVGIG (reference sequence). The rearrangement uses TRBV30 and TRBJ2-3; 13 bases agree with TRBD2. This TCR came from a human donor with active COVID-19. The donor label of this sample is uncertain. The source material was peripheral blood. CDR3 sequence reads: CAWSLRGTSGADTQYF. CDR3 nucleotides: TGTGCCTGGAGCTTAAGGGGGACTAGCGGGGCAGATACGCAGTATTTT. Filled out from reference TRBV30 and TRBJ2-3, the complete variable domain reads SQTIHQWPATLVQPVGSPLSLECTVEGTSNPNLYWYRQAAGRGLQLLFYSVGIGQISSEVPQNLSASRPQDRQFILSSKKLLLSDSGFYLCAWSLRGTSGADTQYFGPGTRLTVL.